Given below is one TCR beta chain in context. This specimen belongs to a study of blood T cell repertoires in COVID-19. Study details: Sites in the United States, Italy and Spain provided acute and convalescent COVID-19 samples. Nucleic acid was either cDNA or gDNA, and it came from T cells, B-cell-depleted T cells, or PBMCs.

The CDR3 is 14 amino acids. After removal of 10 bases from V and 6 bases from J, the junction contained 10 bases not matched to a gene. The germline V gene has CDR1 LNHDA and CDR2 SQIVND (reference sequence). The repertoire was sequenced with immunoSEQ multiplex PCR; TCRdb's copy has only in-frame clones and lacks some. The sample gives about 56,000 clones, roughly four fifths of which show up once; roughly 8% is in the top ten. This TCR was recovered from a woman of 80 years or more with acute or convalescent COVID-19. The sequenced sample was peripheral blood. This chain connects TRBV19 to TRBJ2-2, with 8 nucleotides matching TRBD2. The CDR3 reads CATSGGGLSGELFF. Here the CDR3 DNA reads TGTGCCACCTCCGGGGGGGGTTTGTCCGGGGAGCTGTTTTTT.